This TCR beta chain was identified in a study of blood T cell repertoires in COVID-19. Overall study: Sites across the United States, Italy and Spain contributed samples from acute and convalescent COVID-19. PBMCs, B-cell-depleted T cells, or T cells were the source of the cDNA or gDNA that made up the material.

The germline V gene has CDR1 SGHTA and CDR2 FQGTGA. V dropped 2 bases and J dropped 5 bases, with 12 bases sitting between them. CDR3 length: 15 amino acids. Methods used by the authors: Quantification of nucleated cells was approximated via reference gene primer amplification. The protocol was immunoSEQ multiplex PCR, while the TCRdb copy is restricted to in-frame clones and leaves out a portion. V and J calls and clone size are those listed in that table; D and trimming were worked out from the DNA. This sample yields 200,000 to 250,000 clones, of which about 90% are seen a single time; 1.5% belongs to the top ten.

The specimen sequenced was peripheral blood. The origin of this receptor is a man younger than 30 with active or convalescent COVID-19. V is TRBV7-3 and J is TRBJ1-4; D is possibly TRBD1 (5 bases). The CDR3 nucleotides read TGTGCCAGCAGCTTAGGCCCAGGGTTAAATGAAAAACTGTTTTTT. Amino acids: CASSLGPGLNEKLFF.